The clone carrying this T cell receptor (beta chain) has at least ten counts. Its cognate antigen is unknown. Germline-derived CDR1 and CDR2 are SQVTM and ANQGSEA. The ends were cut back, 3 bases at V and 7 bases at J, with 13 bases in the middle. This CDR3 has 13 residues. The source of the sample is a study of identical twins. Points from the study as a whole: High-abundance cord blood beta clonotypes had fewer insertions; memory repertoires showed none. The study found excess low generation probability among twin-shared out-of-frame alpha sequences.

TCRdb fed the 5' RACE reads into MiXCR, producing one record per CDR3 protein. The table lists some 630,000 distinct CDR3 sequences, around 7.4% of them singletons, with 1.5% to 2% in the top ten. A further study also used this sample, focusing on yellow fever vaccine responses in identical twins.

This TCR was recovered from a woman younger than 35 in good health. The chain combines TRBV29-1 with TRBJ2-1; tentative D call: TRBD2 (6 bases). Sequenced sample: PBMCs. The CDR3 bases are TGCAGCGTTGAGTCCGGGAGCGGTAATGAGCAGTTCTTC. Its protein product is CSVESGSGNEQFF.